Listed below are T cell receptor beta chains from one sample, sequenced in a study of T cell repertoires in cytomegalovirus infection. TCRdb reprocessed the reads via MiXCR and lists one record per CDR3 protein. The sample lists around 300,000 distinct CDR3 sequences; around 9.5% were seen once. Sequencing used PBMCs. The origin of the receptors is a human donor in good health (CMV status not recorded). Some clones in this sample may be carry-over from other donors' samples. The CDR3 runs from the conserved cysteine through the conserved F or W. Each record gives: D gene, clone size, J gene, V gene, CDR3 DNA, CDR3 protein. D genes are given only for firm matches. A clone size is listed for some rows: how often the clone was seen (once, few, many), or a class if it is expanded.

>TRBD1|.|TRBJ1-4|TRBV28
TGTGCCAGCAGTGACGCCGACAGGGGCGGTGAAAAACTGTTTTTT
CASSDADRGGEKLFF
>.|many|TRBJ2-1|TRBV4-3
TGCGCCAGCAGCCATTCCCCGGGATTCACGGGGGAGCAGTTCTTC
CASSHSPGFTGEQFF
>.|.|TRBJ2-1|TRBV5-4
TGTGCCACCACCGTCAAATCCTACAATGAGCAGTTCTTC
CATTVKSYNEQFF
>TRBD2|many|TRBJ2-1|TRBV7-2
TGTGCCAGCAGCTTAGTTGCGGGAGCTAACAATGAGCAGTTCTTC
CASSLVAGANNEQFF
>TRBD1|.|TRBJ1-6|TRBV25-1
TGTGCCAGCAGTGCACAGGGACAGGGGGCGGTTTCACCCCTCCACTTT
CASSAQGQGAVSPLHF
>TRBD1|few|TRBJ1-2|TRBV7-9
TGTGCCAGCACCCGACAGGGGGCGCGGGGCTACACCTTC
CASTRQGARGYTF
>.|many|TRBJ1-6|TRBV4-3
TGCGCCAGCAGCCAAGAAGCCGACCCCCGCGGTTCCTATAATTCACCCCTCCACTTT
CASSQEADPRGSYNSPLHF
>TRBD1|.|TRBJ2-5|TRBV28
TGTGCCAGCACCTCCGGGGCAGGGGGATACCAAGAGACCCAGTACTTC
CASTSGAGGYQETQYF
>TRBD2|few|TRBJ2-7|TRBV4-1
TGCGCCAGCAGCCAAGGTGGACTAGCGGGAGGGCCTACTGACGAGCAGTACTTC
CASSQGGLAGGPTDEQYF
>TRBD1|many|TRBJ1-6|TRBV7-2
TGTGCCAGCAGCATCGACAGGAAAACAGGGGCCAGCTCCTATAATTCACCCCTCCACTTT
CASSIDRKTGASSYNSPLHF